Listed below are T cell receptor beta chains from one sample, sequenced in a study of early T cells in non-severe SARS-CoV-2 infection. TCRdb analysed the 5' RACE reads with MiXCR anew, one entry per CDR3 protein. This table has approximately 120,000 distinct CDR3 sequences, 15% appearing once. What was sequenced was whole blood. The receptors here all came from an adult who was a healthcare worker with PCR-confirmed SARS-CoV-2 infection or an uninfected control (not recorded which). The CDR3 runs from the conserved cysteine through the conserved F or W. The D gene is left open where the match is weak. Where a row states a size, it is once, few, many or the class of an expanded clone; other rows omit it.

>TRBV5-1|NA|TRBJ2-2|13|NA
TGCGCCAGCAGCGGGGGGAACACCGGGGAGCTGTTTTTT
CASSGGNTGELFF
>TRBV3-1|NA|TRBJ2-3|14|NA
TGTGCCAGCAGCCATGAGACTAGAATAGGGGCGCAGTATTTT
CASSHETRIGAQYF
>TRBV7-2|NA|TRBJ2-7|15|NA
TGTGCCAGCAGCTCGGTCGGCGGGTCCACCTACGAGCAGTACTTC
CASSSVGGSTYEQYF
>TRBV7-2|NA|TRBJ2-7|15|NA
TGTGCCAGCAGCTTAGATTGGGTGGCGGTCTACGAGCAGTACTTC
CASSLDWVAVYEQYF
>TRBV7-9|NA|TRBJ1-4|15|TRBD1
TGTGCCAGCAGCTTCAGGGGGATGCTAACCGAAAAACTGTTTTTT
CASSFRGMLTEKLFF
>TRBV19|NA|TRBJ2-2|18|TRBD2
TGTGCCAGTACCGACCGCGGGGGGGCCCCAATAAACACCGGGGAGCTGTTTTTT
CASTDRGGAPINTGELFF
>TRBV20-1|NA|TRBJ2-5|15|NA
TGCAGTGCGAAGCATCCTGGGGAACCCCAAGAGACCCAGTACTTC
CSAKHPGEPQETQYF
>TRBV29-1|few|TRBJ2-2|14|TRBD1
TGCAGCGTGCGCGGACAGGGGGCTTCCGGGGAGCTGTTTTTT
CSVRGQGASGELFF
>TRBV30|NA|TRBJ2-1|15|TRBD1
TGTGCCTGGAGTGAAGGGGGCCATCTCAGCAATGAGCAGTTCTTC
CAWSEGGHLSNEQFF
>TRBV27|few|TRBJ1-1|13|NA
TGTGCCAGCAGTACAACAGGGAACACTGAAGCTTTCTTT
CASSTTGNTEAFF
>TRBV20-1|many|TRBJ2-3|14|TRBD2
TGCAGTGCTAAAAGTAGCGGGGGGTCAGATACGCAGTATTTT
CSAKSSGGSDTQYF
>TRBV18|many|TRBJ1-1|11|NA
TGTGCCAGCTCACCAGGCACTGAAGCTTTCTTT
CASSPGTEAFF
>TRBV7-8|few|TRBJ2-6|16|NA
TGTGCCAGCAGTCCTCGGTGGAACTCTGGGGCCAACGTCCTGACTTTC
CASSPRWNSGANVLTF
>TRBV7-2|few|TRBJ2-7|15|TRBD2
TGTGCCAGCAGCTCGCAGGCGGGGGGACCCTACGAGCAGTACTTC
CASSSQAGGPYEQYF
>TRBV9|NA|TRBJ1-1|14|NA
TGTGCCAGCAGCCCCCGGGTAGGGAACACTGAAGCTTTCTTT
CASSPRVGNTEAFF